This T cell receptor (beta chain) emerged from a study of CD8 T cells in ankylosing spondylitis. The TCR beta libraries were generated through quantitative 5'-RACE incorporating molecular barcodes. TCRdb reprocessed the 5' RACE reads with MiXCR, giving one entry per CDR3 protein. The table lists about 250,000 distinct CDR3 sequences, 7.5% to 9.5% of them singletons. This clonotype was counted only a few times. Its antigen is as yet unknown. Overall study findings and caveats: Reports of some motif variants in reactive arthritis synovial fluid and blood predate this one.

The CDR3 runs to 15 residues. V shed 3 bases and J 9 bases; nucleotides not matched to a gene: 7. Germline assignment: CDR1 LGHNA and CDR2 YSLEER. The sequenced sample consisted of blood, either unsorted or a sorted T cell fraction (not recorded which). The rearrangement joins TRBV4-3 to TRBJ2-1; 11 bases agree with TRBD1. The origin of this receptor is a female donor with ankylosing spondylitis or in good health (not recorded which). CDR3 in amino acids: CASSHGTGGKGEQFF. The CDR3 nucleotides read TGCGCCAGCAGCCACGGGACAGGGGGTAAGGGTGAGCAGTTCTTC.